Listed below are T cell receptor beta chains from one sample, sequenced in a study of T cells in Graves' hyperthyroidism and ophthalmopathy. TCRdb passed the multiplex PCR reads through MiXCR, listing each CDR3 protein once. The profile shows more than 450,000 distinct CDR3 sequences, 11% to 15% of them singletons. The specimen was blood. These receptors were collected from a middle-aged woman with Graves' hyperthyroidism. CDR3s include the opening cysteine and the closing phenylalanine or tryptophan. A D gene is named only where the DNA matches it firmly. The size field is filled for only some rows; it gives once, few, many or a size class.

v_gene: TRBV2; d_gene: TRBD1; j_gene: TRBJ2-1; abundance: many; CDR3aa: CASMPGQRNNEQFF
v_gene: TRBV5-1; d_gene: TRBD1; j_gene: TRBJ1-2; abundance: few; CDR3aa: CASSLFRTGGTGGYTF
v_gene: TRBV5-5; d_gene: TRBD2; j_gene: TRBJ2-2; abundance: many; CDR3aa: CASSHRWGGGELFF
v_gene: TRBV2; d_gene: .; j_gene: TRBJ1-1; abundance: many; CDR3aa: CASSNGVNTEAFF
v_gene: TRBV2; d_gene: TRBD1; j_gene: TRBJ2-3; abundance: many; CDR3aa: CASSDPWDSAGTQYF
v_gene: TRBV13; d_gene: TRBD2; j_gene: TRBJ2-5; abundance: few; CDR3aa: CASSFCGRAVETQYF
v_gene: TRBV12-5; d_gene: .; j_gene: TRBJ2-6; abundance: few; CDR3aa: CASGLVLQGGSGANVLTF
v_gene: TRBV6-1; d_gene: .; j_gene: TRBJ2-3; abundance: many; CDR3aa: CASSGLGEDTQYF
v_gene: TRBV6-1; d_gene: .; j_gene: TRBJ2-5; abundance: few; CDR3aa: CASRAGTQETQYF
v_gene: TRBV2; d_gene: .; j_gene: TRBJ2-1; abundance: many; CDR3aa: CASRRTVSYNEQFF
v_gene: TRBV7-3; d_gene: TRBD1; j_gene: TRBJ2-5; abundance: many; CDR3aa: CASSLGQGRQETQYF
v_gene: TRBV4-1; d_gene: TRBD2; j_gene: TRBJ2-2; abundance: few; CDR3aa: CASSRGTTWGGELFF
v_gene: TRBV3-1; d_gene: .; j_gene: TRBJ2-3; abundance: few; CDR3aa: CASSYGQGGGDTQYF
v_gene: TRBV20-1; d_gene: .; j_gene: TRBJ2-5; abundance: many; CDR3aa: CSAYGRGQTQYF
v_gene: TRBV3-1; d_gene: .; j_gene: TRBJ2-1; abundance: many; CDR3aa: CASSQEGWAYNEQFF
v_gene: TRBV28; d_gene: TRBD2; j_gene: TRBJ2-5; abundance: many; CDR3aa: CASSLGGTSGRGQETQYF
v_gene: TRBV28; d_gene: TRBD2; j_gene: TRBJ2-1; abundance: many; CDR3aa: CASSLNSGRKNEQFF
v_gene: TRBV11-3; d_gene: TRBD2; j_gene: TRBJ2-3; abundance: many; CDR3aa: CASKREGDTQYF
v_gene: TRBV29-1; d_gene: TRBD1; j_gene: TRBJ2-7; abundance: .; CDR3aa: CSVPGTGSHEQYF
v_gene: TRBV7-2; d_gene: .; j_gene: TRBJ2-5; abundance: many; CDR3aa: CATGSTVTETQYF
v_gene: TRBV20-1; d_gene: .; j_gene: TRBJ1-2; abundance: few; CDR3aa: CGGGRGGRPDGYTF
v_gene: TRBV9; d_gene: .; j_gene: TRBJ2-1; abundance: many; CDR3aa: CASSPKWGVDSVYNEQFF
v_gene: TRBV11-2; d_gene: TRBD1; j_gene: TRBJ2-5; abundance: many; CDR3aa: CASSLEDRGRETQYF
v_gene: TRBV5-1; d_gene: .; j_gene: TRBJ2-6; abundance: .; CDR3aa: CASSLEVGGGANVLTF
v_gene: TRBV15; d_gene: .; j_gene: TRBJ1-2; abundance: few; CDR3aa: CATSTGGPSSNYGYTF
v_gene: TRBV11-1; d_gene: .; j_gene: TRBJ2-3; abundance: many; CDR3aa: CASSLAGFLGASTDTQYF
v_gene: TRBV29-1; d_gene: .; j_gene: TRBJ2-1; abundance: few; CDR3aa: CSVVGGLSYNEQFF
v_gene: TRBV25-1; d_gene: .; j_gene: TRBJ2-7; abundance: many; CDR3aa: CASSGDTFYEQYF
v_gene: TRBV3-1; d_gene: TRBD2; j_gene: TRBJ2-5; abundance: .; CDR3aa: CTSSPGLAGAQETQYF
v_gene: TRBV20-1; d_gene: .; j_gene: TRBJ1-2; abundance: .; CDR3aa: CSARYAGYTF
v_gene: TRBV29-1; d_gene: TRBD1; j_gene: TRBJ1-4; abundance: .; CDR3aa: CSSRTGQGEKLFF